Listed below are T cell receptor beta chains from one sample, sequenced in a study of cytomegalovirus exposure and HLA in healthy donors. The assay was immunoSEQ multiplex PCR, and TCRdb's table has in-frame clones only and misses some. The data show 110,000 to 150,000 clones, around 82% seen once. Sequenced sample: PBMCs. The source is a man aged 40-50 years in good health and CMV-seropositive. Both conserved end residues are part of each CDR3. A D gene is named only where the DNA matches it firmly. Where a row states a size, it is once, few, many or the class of an expanded clone; other rows omit it.

J gene	V gene	D gene	clone size	CDR3 protein	CDR3 DNA
TRBJ1-1	TRBV5-1	TRBD1	.	CASQNRGPNTEAFF	TGCGCCAGCCAAAACAGGGGACCTAACACTGAAGCTTTCTTT
TRBJ1-1	TRBV5-1	TRBD1	.	CASSWTGDTEAFF	TGCGCCAGCAGCTGGACAGGGGACACTGAAGCTTTCTTT
TRBJ2-7	TRBV6-1	.	few	CASRDFYEQYF	TGTGCCAGCAGGGACTTCTACGAGCAGTACTTC
TRBJ2-3	TRBV6-1	.	.	CASVQGFSTDTQYF	TGTGCCAGCGTCCAGGGATTTAGCACAGATACGCAGTATTTT
TRBJ1-1	TRBV19	.	.	CASSRQSQNTEAFF	TGTGCCAGTAGCAGACAGAGCCAGAACACTGAAGCTTTCTTT
TRBJ1-2	TRBV6-1	.	.	CASSEQGGSINYGYTF	TGTGCCAGCAGTGAACAGGGAGGAAGTATTAACTATGGCTACACCTTC
TRBJ1-5	TRBV19	.	.	CASSLRVNQPQHF	TGTGCCAGTAGTTTGAGGGTAAATCAGCCCCAGCATTTT
TRBJ1-5	TRBV28	TRBD1	few	CASSRETGVIKPQHF	TGTGCCAGCAGCCGCGAGACAGGGGTGATCAAGCCCCAGCATTTT
TRBJ1-2	TRBV28	.	.	CASGNPTGLRYTF	TGTGCCAGCGGAAACCCCACAGGGCTTCGCTACACCTTC
TRBJ2-5	TRBV5-1	.	.	CASSLEGRVEAGETQYF	TGCGCCAGCAGCTTGGAGGGTAGAGTGGAGGCAGGAGAGACCCAGTACTTC
TRBJ1-1	TRBV6-5	.	.	CASRKEGLGTEAFF	TGTGCCAGCAGAAAGGAGGGGCTCGGCACTGAAGCTTTCTTT
TRBJ2-5	TRBV25-1	.	.	CASRDSGPETQYF	TGTGCCAGCAGGGACAGCGGACCAGAGACCCAGTACTTC
TRBJ2-7	TRBV5-1	.	.	CASSSRGYEQYF	TGCGCCAGCAGTAGTCGAGGGTACGAGCAGTACTTC
TRBJ1-5	TRBV29-1	.	.	CSVEGVAGQPQHF	TGCAGCGTTGAGGGGGTGGCGGGGCAGCCCCAGCATTTT
TRBJ2-2	TRBV6-6	TRBD2	once	CATGTSNTGELFF	TGTGCAACCGGGACTAGTAACACCGGGGAGCTGTTTTTT
TRBJ2-5	TRBV30	.	.	CAWSVLVGRETQYF	TGTGCCTGGAGTGTACTAGTAGGGCGGGAGACCCAGTACTTC
TRBJ2-7	TRBV6-5	.	.	CASSYGQTGSYEQYF	TGTGCCAGCAGTTACGGACAAACCGGCTCCTACGAGCAGTACTTC
TRBJ2-7	TRBV7-2	TRBD1	.	CASSRPATGVAEQYF	TGTGCCAGCAGCCGACCAGCGACAGGGGTGGCCGAGCAGTACTTC
TRBJ2-1	TRBV6-5	.	.	CASSYRGRGNEQFF	TGTGCCAGCAGTTACCGCGGCCGCGGCAATGAGCAGTTCTTC
TRBJ2-1	TRBV28	TRBD2	.	CASSPYLAGGPGSEQFF	TGTGCCAGCAGTCCATATCTAGCGGGGGGGCCTGGCAGTGAGCAGTTCTTC
TRBJ1-2	TRBV5-1	TRBD1	.	CASSRGQGEYYGYTF	TGCGCCAGCAGCAGGGGACAGGGAGAATATTATGGCTACACCTTC
TRBJ1-1	TRBV5-1	.	.	CASSNLDSAATFF	TGCGCCAGCAGCAACCTGGACAGCGCCGCTACTTTCTTT
TRBJ2-2	TRBV4-3	.	once	CASSQGAKLAGELFF	TGCGCCAGCAGCCAGGGGGCTAAACTGGCCGGGGAGCTGTTTTTT
TRBJ1-2	TRBV27	TRBD1	.	CASSPGDRGYGYTF	TGTGCCAGCAGTCCCGGTGACAGGGGCTATGGCTACACCTTC
TRBJ1-1	TRBV19	TRBD1	few	CATGGYTEAFF	TGTGCCACAGGGGGCTATACTGAAGCTTTCTTT
TRBJ1-1	TRBV4-3	.	once	CASSQAPGGGRTEAFF	TGCGCCAGCAGCCAAGCTCCAGGCGGAGGGCGAACTGAAGCTTTCTTT
TRBJ2-7	TRBV28	TRBD1	.	CASSGTGLAYEQYF	TGTGCCAGCAGTGGGACAGGGTTGGCCTACGAGCAGTACTTC
TRBJ1-1	TRBV15	.	.	CATSREGGSANAEAFF	TGTGCCACCAGCAGAGAGGGGGGATCCGCGAACGCTGAAGCTTTCTTT
TRBJ1-1	TRBV7-9	.	.	CASSTLGGGWGFF	TGTGCCAGCAGCACACTCGGGGGAGGGTGGGGTTTCTTT
TRBJ1-1	TRBV9	.	.	CASSVALNTEAFF	TGTGCCAGCAGCGTCGCGCTGAACACTGAAGCTTTCTTT
TRBJ1-5	TRBV7-2	.	.	CASNSGTSLYSNQPQHF	TGTGCCAGCAACTCCGGGACAAGCCTTTATAGCAATCAGCCCCAGCATTTT
TRBJ2-7	TRBV15	.	.	CATSSQARTPYEQYF	TGTGCCACCAGCAGCCAAGCCAGGACTCCCTACGAGCAGTACTTC
TRBJ2-2	TRBV28	.	.	CASKSYTGELFF	TGTGCCAGCAAAAGCTACACCGGGGAGCTGTTTTTT
TRBJ2-7	TRBV7-6	TRBD2	.	CASSPPGMTSGTYEQYF	TGTGCCAGCAGCCCCCCTGGGATGACTAGCGGCACCTACGAGCAGTACTTC
TRBJ2-1	TRBV4-3	TRBD2	.	CASSGRLAGAGYNEQFF	TGCGCCAGCAGCGGGCGACTAGCGGGAGCGGGCTACAATGAGCAGTTCTTC
TRBJ1-1	TRBV11-3	TRBD1	.	CASKTGQANTEAFF	TGTGCCAGCAAAACCGGACAGGCGAACACTGAAGCTTTCTTT
TRBJ2-1	TRBV12-5	TRBD2	few	CASGLVAGVVYNEQFF	TGTGCTAGTGGTCTAGTAGCGGGAGTGGTCTACAATGAGCAGTTCTTC
TRBJ2-6	TRBV5-5	TRBD1	.	CASSPRDRGIPGANVLTF	TGTGCCAGCAGCCCAAGGGACAGGGGCATACCAGGGGCCAACGTCCTGACTTTC
TRBJ2-1	TRBV9	.	.	CASGSPGNEQFF	TGTGCCAGCGGGAGCCCCGGGAATGAGCAGTTCTTC
TRBJ2-7	TRBV19	.	.	CASSIVAGRSYEQYF	TGTGCCAGTAGTATAGTGGCAGGGCGCTCCTACGAGCAGTACTTC
TRBJ1-4	TRBV5-1	TRBD1	.	CASSSAGTGNEKLFF	TGCGCCAGCAGCTCCGCCGGGACAGGGAATGAAAAACTGTTTTTT
TRBJ2-7	TRBV2	TRBD2	once	CASSFGTSGVYEQYF	TGTGCCAGCAGTTTTGGGACTAGCGGCGTCTACGAGCAGTACTTC
TRBJ2-5	TRBV15	TRBD1	once	CATSTRRTGGLETQYF	TGTGCCACCAGCACCAGAAGGACAGGGGGCTTAGAGACCCAGTACTTC
TRBJ1-5	TRBV29-1	TRBD1	.	CSVSTGDNQPQHF	TGCAGCGTCTCGACAGGGGATAATCAGCCCCAGCATTTT
TRBJ2-2	TRBV10-1	TRBD1	.	CASRAGTGGSGELFF	TGCGCCAGCAGAGCCGGGACAGGGGGCTCCGGGGAGCTGTTTTTT
TRBJ1-6	TRBV10-3	.	.	CAISAPTGPLHF	TGTGCCATCAGTGCACCGACTGGACCCCTCCACTTT
TRBJ1-4	TRBV27	TRBD1	.	CASSYRGDEKLFF	TGTGCCAGCAGTTACAGGGGCGACGAAAAACTGTTTTTT
TRBJ1-4	TRBV4-1	TRBD1	few	CASSQSGRTGFEKLFF	TGCGCCAGCAGCCAATCCGGGAGGACAGGGTTTGAAAAACTGTTTTTT
TRBJ2-7	TRBV10-3	TRBD2	.	CAISWTSGSTVYEQYF	TGTGCCATCAGTTGGACTAGCGGGAGCACGGTCTACGAGCAGTACTTC
TRBJ2-2	TRBV7-6	.	.	CASSWAPDTGELFF	TGTGCCAGCAGCTGGGCCCCGGACACCGGGGAGCTGTTTTTT
TRBJ2-7	TRBV6-6	TRBD1	.	CASSYSGTGYEQYF	TGTGCCAGCAGTTACTCCGGGACAGGCTACGAGCAGTACTTC
TRBJ1-2	TRBV21-1	.	.	CASSKVEGGPRCYTF	TGTGCCAGCAGCAAAGTGGAGGGCGGACCGCGATGCTACACCTTC
TRBJ1-5	TRBV29-1	.	.	CSVQQGDQPQHF	TGCAGCGTCCAACAGGGAGATCAGCCCCAGCATTTT
TRBJ1-2	TRBV15	.	.	CATSVPRGLVDGYTF	TGTGCCACCAGCGTCCCTCGAGGACTAGTCGATGGCTACACCTTC